This is a list of T cell receptor beta chains from one sample in a study of beta chain features in type 1 diabetes. Assay: immunoSEQ multiplex PCR; the TCRdb copy retains only in-frame clones and omits some. The sample includes 810,000 or so clones, roughly 16% of them seen just once. Sequenced sample: naive CD4+ T cells from blood. The origin of the receptors is a woman under 30 in good health. Each CDR3 is given without its conserved first and last residue. The size entry is marked missing in some rows and otherwise reads once, few, many or a size class.

>TRBV5-1|TRBJ2-7|few
ASSLEGGEQY
>TRBV18|TRBJ2-3|few
ASSPFLDRDTDTQY
>TRBV14|TRBJ1-2|NA
ASSQRAGNYGYT
>TRBV5-6|TRBJ2-3|NA
ASSLITSAKTTDTQY
>TRBV28|TRBJ2-1|NA
ASSLVPGGFPYNEQF
>TRBV7-2|TRBJ2-3|few
ASSSSGGGTDTQY
>TRBV5-1|TRBJ2-5|few
ASSFRQGETQY
>TRBV2|TRBJ2-7|NA
ASSEAWEQY
>TRBV7-6|TRBJ2-1|NA
ASSLGASIARRNEQF
>TRBV7-8|TRBJ1-1|NA
ASSTQPGGGKNTEAF
>TRBV6-6|TRBJ1-3|few
ASSYEGRSGNTIY
>TRBV19|TRBJ1-5|few
ASSPGLRQPQH
>TRBV28|TRBJ2-7|NA
ASSSRGDRLGEQY
>TRBV7-2|TRBJ1-1|few
ASSLEGRHTEAF